These T cell receptor beta chains were read from a single sample in a study of early T cells in non-severe SARS-CoV-2 infection. TCRdb ran MiXCR on the 5' RACE reads and lists one entry per CDR3 protein. The sample has under 70,000 distinct CDR3 sequences; around 14% are singletons. The sample in question was whole blood, obtained at baseline. All receptors come from an adult who was a healthcare worker with PCR-confirmed SARS-CoV-2 infection or an uninfected control (not recorded which). Each CDR3 is given with its conserved first and last residue. The D gene is left open where the match is weak. Clone size is given for some rows only: seen once, a few or many times, or a class if the clone is expanded.

CDR3aa	CDR3nt	abundance	d_gene	v_gene	j_gene
CASSDSGGARTNEQFF	TGTGCCAGCAGTGACTCTGGAGGGGCCAGGACCAATGAGCAGTTCTTC	.	.	TRBV6-4	TRBJ2-1
CASSHAAGAGTQYF	TGTGCCAGCAGCCACGCAGCGGGAGCAGGGACGCAGTATTTT	few	TRBD2	TRBV14	TRBJ2-3
CASSLGLPTGELFF	TGTGCCAGCAGTCTCGGACTTCCCACCGGGGAGCTGTTTTTT	many	.	TRBV12-3/TRBV12-4	TRBJ2-2
CASSEKRLHEQYF	TGTGCCAGCTCGGAAAAGAGACTACACGAGCAGTACTTC	few	.	TRBV18	TRBJ2-7
CSGGPGTEAFF	TGCAGCGGAGGACCTGGGACTGAAGCTTTCTTT	few	.	TRBV29-1	TRBJ1-1
CAWSKTQNTEAFF	TGTGCCTGGAGTAAGACACAGAACACTGAAGCTTTCTTT	few	.	TRBV30	TRBJ1-1
CASSLSANTEAFF	TGTGCCAGCAGCTTATCTGCGAACACTGAAGCTTTCTTT	once	.	TRBV11-3	TRBJ1-1
CASSGHLNTEAFF	TGTGCCAGCAGCGGACACCTGAACACTGAAGCTTTCTTT	few	.	TRBV6-1	TRBJ1-1
CSAGGLVGGELFF	TGCAGTGCTGGGGGACTCGTCGGCGGGGAGCTGTTTTTT	many	.	TRBV20-1	TRBJ2-2
CASSFGQSEAFF	TGTGCCAGCAGTTTTGGGCAGTCTGAAGCTTTCTTT	few	.	TRBV28	TRBJ1-1
CASRIGTENSPLHF	TGTGCCAGCAGGATAGGGACAGAGAATTCACCCCTCCACTTT	few	TRBD1	TRBV7-3	TRBJ1-6
CASSQGIKETQYF	TGTGCCAGCAGCCAAGGAATTAAAGAGACCCAGTACTTC	.	.	TRBV4-2	TRBJ2-5
CASSPPGGQGETQYF	TGTGCCAGCAGCCCGCCGGGGGGACAGGGTGAGACCCAGTACTTC	.	TRBD1	TRBV5-6	TRBJ2-5
CASSSRGYGGMDIQYF	TGTGCCAGCAGTTCCCGGGGGTACGGAGGGATGGACATTCAGTACTTC	.	.	TRBV27	TRBJ2-4
CASASEVAEAKTQYF	TGTGCCAGCGCATCGGAGGTAGCGGAGGCAAAGACCCAGTACTTC	.	.	TRBV5-8	TRBJ2-5
CSANTGPKAYNEQFF	TGCAGTGCAAATACCGGCCCAAAGGCCTACAATGAGCAGTTCTTC	.	.	TRBV20-1	TRBJ2-1
CASSRQSSYNEQFF	TGTGCCAGCAGCCGCCAGTCTTCCTACAATGAGCAGTTCTTC	.	.	TRBV21-1	TRBJ2-1
CASSSERAGYTF	TGTGCCAGCAGCTCCGAAAGGGCTGGCTACACCTTC	few	.	TRBV11-2	TRBJ1-2
CASSMRTGRNQPQHF	TGTGCCAGCAGCATGAGGACAGGGCGTAATCAGCCCCAGCATTTT	many	TRBD1	TRBV5-6	TRBJ1-5
CASSEVPATNEKLFF	TGTGCCAGCAGTGAAGTGCCTGCAACTAATGAAAAACTGTTTTTT	.	.	TRBV6-1	TRBJ1-4
CASSLRTGGTGANVLTF	TGTGCCAGCAGTCTACGGACAGGGGGTACTGGGGCCAACGTCCTGACTTTC	.	TRBD1	TRBV12-3/TRBV12-4	TRBJ2-6
CSARDQEGYGYTF	TGCAGTGCTAGAGACCAGGAAGGGTATGGCTACACCTTC	many	.	TRBV20-1	TRBJ1-2
CASSFGGRMNTGELFF	TGTGCCAGCAGCTTTGGCGGGAGGATGAACACCGGGGAGCTGTTTTTT	many	TRBD2	TRBV5-4	TRBJ2-2
CASSQDYGGGAGNEQFF	TGTGCCAGCAGCCAAGATTATGGCGGGGGGGCAGGCAATGAGCAGTTCTTC	few	TRBD2	TRBV3-1	TRBJ2-1
CSVDRGLTGELFF	TGCAGCGTTGACAGGGGGCTGACCGGGGAGCTGTTTTTT	few	TRBD1	TRBV29-1	TRBJ2-2
CASSSKAGSYNEQFF	TGTGCCAGCAGTTCCAAGGCGGGCTCCTACAATGAGCAGTTCTTC	few	.	TRBV12-3/TRBV12-4	TRBJ2-1
CASRFDPGRSRVEARTDTQYF	TGCGCCAGCAGATTTGATCCGGGGAGGTCGAGGGTTGAAGCACGCACAGATACGCAGTATTTT	few	.	TRBV5-1	TRBJ2-3
CASSFRGLDNSPLHF	TGTGCCAGCAGCTTTCGGGGTCTCGATAATTCACCCCTCCACTTT	.	.	TRBV7-2	TRBJ1-6
CASSFDRSSYEQYF	TGTGCCAGCAGCTTTGACAGGAGCTCCTACGAGCAGTACTTC	few	.	TRBV7-6	TRBJ2-7
CASSSGTGEGEKLFF	TGTGCCAGCAGTAGTGGGACAGGGGAAGGGGAAAAACTGTTTTTT	few	TRBD1	TRBV27	TRBJ1-4
CASSLGSSGTGYYEQYF	TGTGCCAGCAGCTTAGGTTCCTCCGGGACAGGGTACTACGAGCAGTACTTC	.	TRBD1	TRBV11-2	TRBJ2-7
CSASGGGVDQPQHF	TGCAGTGCTTCTGGGGGCGGGGTTGATCAGCCCCAGCATTTT	few	.	TRBV20-1	TRBJ1-5
CASRTGGGTGELFF	TGTGCCAGCAGAACAGGGGGCGGCACCGGGGAGCTGTTTTTT	.	TRBD1	TRBV27	TRBJ2-2
CASSPGRSNQPQHF	TGTGCCAGCTCACCAGGGCGGAGCAATCAGCCCCAGCATTTT	.	.	TRBV18	TRBJ1-5
CASSLLAPVGTDTQYF	TGTGCCAGCAGTTTATTAGCGCCGGTAGGGACAGATACGCAGTATTTT	many	.	TRBV27	TRBJ2-3
CASSRTGPDEQYF	TGTGCCAGCAGCCGTACAGGGCCAGACGAGCAGTACTTC	.	.	TRBV7-6	TRBJ2-7
CSARKWQDYGYTF	TGCAGTGCCAGAAAGTGGCAGGACTATGGCTACACCTTC	many	.	TRBV20-1	TRBJ1-2
CASSLGAGGPPDTQYF	TGTGCCAGCAGCTTAGGGGCGGGAGGGCCCCCAGATACGCAGTATTTT	.	TRBD2	TRBV11-2	TRBJ2-3
CASSESGGAYNEQFF	TGTGCCAGCAGCGAAAGCGGGGGGGCCTACAATGAGCAGTTCTTC	few	TRBD2	TRBV6-1	TRBJ2-1
CAWSKQETLAKNIQYF	TGTGCCTGGAGTAAGCAGGAAACACTAGCCAAAAACATTCAGTACTTC	few	.	TRBV30	TRBJ2-4
CAIITPGPATYEQYF	TGTGCCATCATTACTCCGGGACCGGCAACTTACGAGCAGTACTTC	once	.	TRBV10-3	TRBJ2-7
CASSVTRGPGELFF	TGTGCCAGCAGCGTTACAAGGGGGCCCGGGGAGCTGTTTTTT	.	TRBD1	TRBV6-1	TRBJ2-2
CASSGGGNPYNEQFF	TGTGCCAGCAGCGGCGGGGGCAATCCCTACAATGAGCAGTTCTTC	once	.	TRBV5-4	TRBJ2-1
CATNLGRAETQYF	TGTGCCACGAACTTGGGGCGGGCAGAGACCCAGTACTTC	many	.	TRBV28	TRBJ2-5
CASSANSLANEKLFF	TGTGCCAGCTCAGCAAACAGCCTGGCTAATGAAAAACTGTTTTTT	few	.	TRBV18	TRBJ1-4
CASSPGITDTQYF	TGTGCCAGCAGCCCAGGGATCACAGATACGCAGTATTTT	many	.	TRBV11-2	TRBJ2-3
CASSPQYRGGQPQHF	TGTGCCAGCAGCCCCCAATACAGGGGGGGTCAGCCCCAGCATTTT	.	TRBD1	TRBV12-3/TRBV12-4	TRBJ1-5
CASSSLFRSSGGQYNEQFF	TGTGCCAGCAGTTCGTTGTTTAGGTCTAGCGGGGGTCAATACAATGAGCAGTTCTTC	many	TRBD2	TRBV27	TRBJ2-1
CASSSTTGNPNQPQHF	TGTGCCAGCAGTTCAACCACAGGGAATCCAAATCAGCCCCAGCATTTT	few	.	TRBV27	TRBJ1-5
CASRVGPSDTQYF	TGTGCCAGCAGGGTAGGACCCTCAGATACGCAGTATTTT	few	.	TRBV2	TRBJ2-3
CSVELETAYNEQFF	TGCAGCGTTGAATTGGAAACCGCCTACAATGAGCAGTTCTTC	.	.	TRBV29-1	TRBJ2-1
CASGTSGRTDTGELFF	TGTGCCAGCGGGACTAGCGGGAGAACGGACACCGGGGAGCTGTTTTTT	.	TRBD2	TRBV19	TRBJ2-2
CASRSRGGYNSPLHF	TGTGCCAGCAGGTCAAGGGGGGGCTATAATTCACCCCTCCACTTT	few	.	TRBV27	TRBJ1-6
CASSPAGTIGDTQYF	TGTGCCAGCAGCCCGGCCGGGACTATCGGAGATACGCAGTATTTT	many	TRBD2	TRBV7-6	TRBJ2-3
CASSRRQGATNEKLFF	TGTGCCAGCAGCCGCCGACAGGGGGCAACTAATGAAAAACTGTTTTTT	many	TRBD1	TRBV7-2	TRBJ1-4
CSARGGNQPQHF	TGCAGTGCTAGAGGTGGCAATCAGCCCCAGCATTTT	.	.	TRBV20-1	TRBJ1-5
CASSPTQGSYGYTF	TGTGCCAGCTCACCTACTCAAGGTAGCTATGGCTACACCTTC	few	.	TRBV18	TRBJ1-2